These 19 T cell receptor beta chains share one sample of origin, sequenced in a study of OX40 agonist ivuxolimab in advanced cancers. Clones were sequenced by immunoSEQ multiplex PCR, and TCRdb holds only the in-frame ones, with some missing. Altogether about 67,000 clones are present, roughly 88% being singletons, with the ten largest covering 0.25% to 0.3%. Sequences were derived from CD4+ or CD8+ T cells sorted from blood, sampled in a trial of the OX40 agonist ivuxolimab. The source of these receptors is an adult with an advanced solid tumor such as melanoma, head and neck, liver or kidney cancer.

J is TRBJ2-7 and V is TRBV18, with D perhaps matching TRBD1 (6 bases). The CDR3 consists of 13 residues. V was pared by 3 bases and J by 5 bases, with 11 bases between. Looked up from germline, CDR1 is KGHSH and CDR2 is LQKENI. DNA of the CDR3: TGTGCCAGCTCACCCCGCAGGGGCGACGAGCAGTACTTC. Its translation is CASSPRRGDEQYF.

The chain combines TRBV6-1 with TRBJ2-7; unclear D gene. The CDR3 spans 12 residues. V was cut by 6 bases and J by 5 bases, with 11 bases left in between. Germline V lookup: CDR1 MNHNS, CDR2 SASEGT. The CDR3 spells CASSQALNEQYF. The CDR3 bases are TGTGCCAGCAGCCAAGCATTAAACGAGCAGTACTTC.

The V gene is TRBV28, the J gene TRBJ2-1; D tentatively fits TRBD1 or TRBD2 (5 bases each). Germline V gene sequence: CDR1 MDHEN, CDR2 SYDVKM. The CDR3 length is 14 residues. Trimming removed 7 bases at V and 7 bases at J, with 17 bases between. DNA for the CDR3: TGTGCCAGCAAAGAGGGGAGTAGGTTTAATGAGCAGTTCTTC. Translated, it gives CASKEGSRFNEQFF.

The rearrangement links TRBV6-6 to TRBJ1-2; no firm D call. V shed 6 bases and J shed 4 bases, with 15 bases lying between them. This CDR3 is built from 14 residues. The V gene's germline CDR1 is MNHNY and CDR2 SVGAGI (reference sequence). The CDR3 protein is CASSFTLRVYGYTF. CDR3 bases: TGTGCCAGCAGCTTTACCCTCCGTGTCTATGGCTACACCTTC.

This sequence joins TRBV5-6 and TRBJ2-7, with TRBD2 matching 7 bases. After removal of 4 bases from V and 2 bases from J, the junction contained 3 bases not matched to a gene. The CDR3 is made up of 13 amino acids. Germline V lookup: CDR1 SGHDT, CDR2 YYEEEE. For the CDR3, the DNA is TGTGCCAGCAGCCGCGGGGGTACCTACGAGCAGTACTTC. This sequence encodes CASSRGGTYEQYF.

The rearrangement links TRBV5-1 to TRBJ2-7, with no clear D. The CDR3 runs 13 residues. Germline CDR1 is SGHRS and CDR2 is YFSETQ. Trimming shortened V by 4 bases and J by 2 bases, and 10 bases separated the two germline ends. CDR3 amino acids: CASSRTETYEQYF. DNA of the CDR3: TGCGCCAGCAGCCGGACGGAAACCTACGAGCAGTACTTC.

This chain joins TRBV19 and TRBJ2-7, with D unclear. Germline V gene sequence: CDR1 LNHDA, CDR2 SQIVND (reference sequence). Between the trimmed V and J ends, which lost 6 bases and 0 bases, there was a span of 15 bases. The CDR3 runs 15 residues. CDR3 nucleotides: TGTGCCAGTAGGCCGGCTCGTGGAAGCTCCTACGAGCAGTACTTC. Translation gives CASRPARGSSYEQYF.

The V call is TRBV2, the J call TRBJ2-1, with 8 nucleotides matching TRBD2. The CDR3 totals 15 residues. Germline values: CDR1 SNHLY, CDR2 FYNNEI. V lost 8 bases and J lost 1; bases outside the gene matches: 7. CDR3 bases: TGTGCCAGCCAGATTTTAGCGGGATCCTACAATGAGCAGTTCTTC. Its translation: CASQILAGSYNEQFF.

The V and J genes are TRBV6-6 and TRBJ2-5; tentatively, D is TRBD1 (6 bases). CDR1 is MNHNY, CDR2 SVGAGI, per germline (reference sequence). CDR3 length: 15 residues. Trimming removed 0 bases from V and 3 bases from J, with 11 bases in between. CDR3 nucleotide sequence: TGTGCCAGCAGTTACTCCGGGACAAGTGAAGAGACCCAGTACTTC. Translating gives CASSYSGTSEETQYF.

CDR3 residues: CSADKGYGYTF. The CDR3 bases are TGCAGTGCCGACAAGGGCTATGGCTACACCTTC. The chain employs TRBV20-1 and TRBJ1-2, with D unclear. With 6 bases removed from V and 4 bases from J, the gap between germline ends came to 9 bases. Germline V gene lookup returns CDR1 DFQATT and CDR2 SNEGSKA (reference sequence). CDR3 length: 11 amino acids.

V and J are TRBV5-1 and TRBJ2-5; tentatively, D is TRBD2 (5 bases). V lost 0 bases and J lost 4, with 13 bases in between. Germline lookup yields CDR1 SGHRS and CDR2 YFSETQ. The CDR3 is made up of 15 amino acids. CDR3 bases: TGCGCCAGCAGCTTGGGCGAGGGCTGGGTAGAGACCCAGTACTTC. The encoded protein is CASSLGEGWVETQYF.

J is TRBJ2-3 and V is TRBV5-4; TRBD2 matches at 13 bases. With V trimmed by 4 bases and J by 0 bases, 5 bases remained unmatched. Per the germline V gene, CDR1 is SGHNT and CDR2 is YYREEE (reference sequence). The CDR3 consists of 17 residues. The CDR3 region is CASSTGLAGASTDTQYF. The CDR3 region has the DNA TGTGCCAGCAGCACTGGACTAGCGGGAGCTAGCACAGATACGCAGTATTTT.

The chain recombines TRBV7-3 with TRBJ2-2; 9 positions agree with TRBD1. Germline trimming cut 3 bases from V and 4 bases from J; bases unmatched to any gene: 6. The CDR3 is made up of 16 amino acids. The germline V gene has CDR1 SGHTA and CDR2 FQGTGA. This CDR3 reads CASSFRQGGGTGELFF. The CDR3 DNA reads TGTGCCAGCAGCTTTCGACAGGGGGGAGGCACCGGGGAGCTGTTTTTT.

This clone occurred once. V usage is TRBV16 and J usage is TRBJ1-1; TRBD1 aligns across 11 bases. The CDR3 extends over 15 amino acids. Germline assignment: CDR1 KGHSY and CDR2 FQNENV. The V gene end was trimmed by 6 bases and the J gene end by 2 bases; junction bases not matched to a gene: 5. CDR3 region: CASRPGTGGNTEAFF. As DNA, the CDR3 is TGTGCCAGCAGACCCGGGACAGGGGGTAACACTGAAGCTTTCTTT.

CDR3 DNA: TGCGCCAGCAGCCAAGAAGTAGGGCAGCTCTACGAGCAGTACTTC. Amino acids: CASSQEVGQLYEQYF. The rearrangement links TRBV4-3 to TRBJ2-7; D is uncertain. Germline V lookup: CDR1 LGHNA, CDR2 YSLEER. V was clipped by 0 bases and J by 3 bases, with 12 bases between them. The CDR3 consists of 15 residues.

The chain carries TRBV4-1 and TRBJ2-3; TRBD2 agrees at 9 bases. V lost 2 bases to trimming and J lost 7 bases; unmatched junction nucleotides: 10. The CDR3 has 16 residues. Germline values: CDR1 MGHRA, CDR2 YSYEKL. CDR3 region: CASSQTHSGSGYTQYF. The CDR3 nucleotides read TGCGCCAGCAGCCAAACACATAGCGGGAGTGGGTATACGCAGTATTTT.

The V call is TRBV27, the J call TRBJ2-1, with TRBD2 as a possible D gene (5 bases). The CDR3 spans 17 residues. Germline V gives CDR1 MNHEY, CDR2 SMNVEV (reference sequence). The V end was cut by 3 bases, the J end by 10 bases, with 25 bases between. CDR3 DNA: TGTGCCAGCAGTTTGAGTCGGGCGGGCCTGCATCGTGGCGAGCAGTTCTTC. Translating gives CASSLSRAGLHRGEQFF.

The chain employs TRBV29-1 and TRBJ2-7; 13 nucleotides match TRBD2. CDR3 size: 13 residues. The germline gives CDR1 SQVTM, CDR2 ANQGSEA. Trimming cost V 1 base and J 6 bases; bases outside gene matches: 0. The CDR3 DNA reads as TGCAGCGTTGAAGGACTAGCGGGAGGCGAGCAGTACTTC. Encoded protein: CSVEGLAGGEQYF.

Regarding this clone: The junction departs from the called germline gene at one end, perhaps through a read error. The chain has TRBV28 and TRBJ2-7; 9 bases line up with TRBD1. CDR3 length equals 13 residues. Germline loops: CDR1 MDHEN, CDR2 SYDVKM. As DNA, the CDR3 is TGTGCCAGCAGTGGGACAGGGTTAATCTCTAGTAGCTTC. Translated, it gives CASSGTGLISSSF.